The rows below give T cell receptor beta chains drawn from one sample of a study of cytomegalovirus exposure and HLA in healthy donors. Profiled with immunoSEQ multiplex PCR; TCRdb holds only in-frame clones, not every one. The sample yields approximately 170,000 clones, approximately 80% seen once. The sequencing input was PBMCs. These receptors came from a male donor in good health and CMV-seronegative. Each CDR3 is given with its conserved first and last residue. D genes are given only for firm matches. Part of the rows lack a size; the others show once, few, many or a class for expanded clones.

j_gene | abundance | d_gene | v_gene | CDR3aa | CDR3nt
TRBJ2-3 | NA | NA | TRBV18 | CASSPLYRESSTDTQYF | TGTGCCAGCTCACCTTTGTACAGGGAATCTAGCACAGATACGCAGTATTTT
TRBJ2-7 | NA | TRBD2 | TRBV4-3 | CASSQVAGNYEQYF | TGCGCCAGCAGCCAAGTAGCGGGAAACTACGAGCAGTACTTC
TRBJ1-2 | once | TRBD1 | TRBV5-1 | CASSLDRDYGYTF | TGCGCCAGCAGCTTAGACAGGGACTATGGCTACACCTTC
TRBJ2-4 | NA | NA | TRBV7-2 | CASSLAGKDQGVYF | TGTGCCAGCAGCTTAGCGGGAAAGGACCAGGGCGTGTACTTC
TRBJ1-2 | NA | NA | TRBV5-4 | CASSHSGDGGYTF | TGTGCCAGCAGCCACAGCGGGGACGGGGGCTACACCTTC
TRBJ1-5 | NA | NA | TRBV1 | CTSSQGDCSNQPQHF | TGCACCAGCAGCCAAGGGGACTGTAGCAATCAGCCCCAGCATTTT
TRBJ2-3 | few | TRBD2 | TRBV9 | CASSVRGGTSERTDTQYF | TGTGCCAGCAGCGTCCGTGGGGGGACTAGCGAACGCACAGATACGCAGTATTTT
TRBJ1-1 | NA | NA | TRBV9 | CASSVGGIANTEAFF | TGTGCCAGCAGCGTAGGAGGTATTGCTAACACTGAAGCTTTCTTT
TRBJ1-2 | NA | TRBD1 | TRBV18 | CASSPLSGGTGEQRNYGYTF | TGTGCCAGCTCACCACTATCCGGGGGGACAGGGGAGCAGAGGAACTATGGCTACACCTTC
TRBJ2-2 | NA | NA | TRBV30 | CAWSQGAGELFF | TGTGCCTGGAGTCAGGGCGCCGGGGAGCTGTTTTTT
TRBJ1-1 | NA | TRBD1 | TRBV5-1 | CASSTLTGVKAFF | TGCGCCAGCAGCACCCTGACAGGGGTAAAAGCTTTCTTT
TRBJ2-7 | NA | TRBD2 | TRBV18 | CASSPLGLAGLSNHEQYF | TGTGCCAGCTCACCATTAGGACTAGCGGGACTTAGTAACCACGAGCAGTACTTC
TRBJ2-7 | NA | NA | TRBV15 | CATSRVGAVHEQYF | TGTGCCACCAGCAGAGTGGGGGCGGTCCACGAGCAGTACTTC
TRBJ2-5 | NA | NA | TRBV7-3 | CASSPRPGMGETQYF | TGTGCCAGCAGCCCCCGGCCAGGAATGGGAGAGACCCAGTACTTC
TRBJ2-7 | NA | TRBD1 | TRBV9 | CASSPGQGRAGPSYEQYF | TGTGCCAGCAGTCCGGGACAGGGCCGAGCGGGACCTTCCTACGAGCAGTACTTC
TRBJ1-1 | NA | TRBD1 | TRBV7-6 | CASSRTQGSTEAFF | TGTGCCAGCAGCCGGACACAGGGGAGCACTGAAGCTTTCTTT
TRBJ2-3 | once | TRBD2 | TRBV7-9 | CASSLGLAASTDTQYF | TGTGCCAGCAGCTTGGGACTAGCGGCTAGCACAGATACGCAGTATTTT
TRBJ1-1 | few | NA | TRBV29-1 | CSVMTVNTEAFF | TGCAGCGTTATGACAGTGAACACTGAAGCTTTCTTT
TRBJ1-1 | few | NA | TRBV4-1 | CASSRGGLTEAFF | TGCGCCAGCAGCCGGGGGGGGCTGACTGAAGCTTTCTTT
TRBJ2-2 | NA | NA | TRBV5-1 | CASSLTGISGELFF | TGCGCCAGCAGCTTGACAGGGATTTCTGGGGAGCTGTTTTTT
TRBJ1-3 | NA | NA | TRBV30 | CAWSEPDRLSSGNTIYF | TGTGCCTGGAGTGAACCTGACAGGTTGTCCTCTGGAAACACCATATATTTT
TRBJ2-7 | NA | NA | TRBV27 | CASSSSGTYEQYF | TGTGCCAGCAGCTCCAGCGGTACCTACGAGCAGTACTTC